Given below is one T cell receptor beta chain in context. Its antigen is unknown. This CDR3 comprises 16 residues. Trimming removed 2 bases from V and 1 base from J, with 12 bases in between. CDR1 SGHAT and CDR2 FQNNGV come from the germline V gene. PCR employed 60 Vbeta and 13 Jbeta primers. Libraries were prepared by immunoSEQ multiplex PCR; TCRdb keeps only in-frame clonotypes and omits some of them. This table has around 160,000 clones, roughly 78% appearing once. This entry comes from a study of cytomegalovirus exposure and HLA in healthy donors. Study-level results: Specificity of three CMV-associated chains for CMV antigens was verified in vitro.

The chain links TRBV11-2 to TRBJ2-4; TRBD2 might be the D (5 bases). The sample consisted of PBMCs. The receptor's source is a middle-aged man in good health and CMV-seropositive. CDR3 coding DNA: TGTGCCAGCAGCTTATCGAGGGTGGGGGCCAAAAACATTCAGTACTTC. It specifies CASSLSRVGAKNIQYF.